One sample yielded the 28 T cell receptor beta chains listed below, sequenced in a study of cytomegalovirus exposure and HLA in healthy donors. The PCR employed 60 Vbeta primers together with 13 Jbeta primers. Measured with immunoSEQ multiplex PCR; TCRdb has only the in-frame clones, and not every one. The table has over 150,000 clones, 80% seen once. Sequenced sample: PBMCs. The receptors come from a woman aged 40 to 49 in good health and CMV-seropositive.

CDR3 coding DNA: TGTGCCATCAGGGCTAGCGGGAGTACGTGGGATGAGCAGTTCTTC. This translates into CAIRASGSTWDEQFF. The genes are TRBV10-3 and TRBJ2-1; 10 nucleotides match TRBD2. J gave up 8 bases and V 6 bases, and 10 bases lay outside the gene matches. CDR3 length: 15 amino acids. Germline CDR1 and CDR2: ENHRY and SYGVKD.

The V gene is TRBV30, the J gene TRBJ2-5; 8 positions agree with TRBD2. The CDR3 totals 13 residues. V gave up 0 bases and J gave up 4 bases; unmatched junction bases: 1. CDR1 is GTSNPN and CDR2 is SVGIG in the germline V gene (reference sequence). This CDR3 is CAWSVRGAETQYF. The CDR3 DNA reads as TGTGCCTGGAGTGTGCGGGGGGCAGAGACCCAGTACTTC.

V usage is TRBV7-6 and J usage is TRBJ2-3; 9 bases are shared with TRBD2. Germline V gene sequence: CDR1 SGHVS, CDR2 FNYEAQ. J lost 0 bases, V lost 5 bases, and 21 bases had no gene match. The CDR3 totals 21 residues. This CDR3 reads CASSHKMYTGLAEPSTDTQYF. Written as DNA, the CDR3 is TGTGCCAGCAGCCACAAAATGTACACGGGACTAGCTGAACCTAGCACAGATACGCAGTATTTT.

This CDR3 reads CASTVPQTSGGGNEQFF. The DNA of the CDR3 is TGTGCCAGCACCGTCCCCCAGACTAGCGGGGGGGGAAATGAGCAGTTCTTC. The chain employs TRBV7-9 and TRBJ2-1, with 14 nucleotides matching TRBD2. With V trimmed by 7 bases and J by 7 bases, 12 bases remained unmatched. CDR1 is SEHNR and CDR2 is FQNEAQ in the germline V gene (reference sequence). This CDR3 is 17 amino acids long.

The V gene is TRBV28, the J gene TRBJ2-4; tentatively, D is TRBD2 (7 bases). This CDR3 has 19 residues. V was clipped by 7 bases and J by 0 bases, with 25 bases between them. Germline V gene data show CDR1 as MDHEN and CDR2 as SYDVKM. The CDR3: CASTSGAKTAGIAKNIQYF. Here the CDR3 DNA reads TGTGCCAGCACTTCGGGGGCAAAAACAGCGGGGATAGCCAAAAACATTCAGTACTTC.

J is TRBJ2-7 and V is TRBV28; 7 nucleotides align to TRBD2. Losses at the gene ends were 9 bases for V and 0 bases for J; bases not matched to a gene: 20. The germline V gene encodes CDR1 MDHEN and CDR2 SYDVKM. The length of the CDR3 is 18 residues. CDR3 sequence reads: CASNQGFGLVRSSYEQYF. CDR3 bases: TGTGCCAGTAACCAGGGTTTCGGACTAGTTCGGAGCTCCTACGAGCAGTACTTC.

The chain is built from TRBV5-1 and TRBJ2-5, with D maybe TRBD1 (6 bases). The ends were cut back, 4 bases at V and 5 bases at J, with 18 bases in the middle. Germline-derived CDR1 and CDR2 are SGHRS and YFSETQ. The length of the CDR3 is 15 residues. The CDR3 DNA sequence: TGCGCCAGCAGCACGCAACAGGGTCGGGCGGAGACCCAGTACTTC. It specifies CASSTQQGRAETQYF.

V and J are TRBV7-9 and TRBJ2-3; 8 bases line up with TRBD2. This CDR3 has 15 amino acids. In germline, CDR1 is SEHNR, CDR2 FQNEAQ (reference sequence). J gave up 4 bases and V 3 bases, and 6 bases lay outside the gene matches. The CDR3 DNA reads TGTGCCAGCAGCTTCTCCGGGACTAGTCCAGATACGCAGTATTTT. It yields the protein CASSFSGTSPDTQYF.

The gene calls are TRBV29-1 and TRBJ2-7, with 8 bases matching TRBD1. J was trimmed by 5 bases and V by 3 bases; bases with no gene match: 9. This CDR3 is 14 amino acids long. CDR1 and CDR2 from the germline V gene are SQVTM and ANQGSEA. CDR3 residues: CSVDAGQGFDEQYF. CDR3 sequence (DNA): TGCAGCGTTGATGCCGGACAGGGTTTCGACGAGCAGTACTTC.

V gene TRBV9 combines with J gene TRBJ2-5; 7 bases line up with TRBD1. V lost 0 bases, J lost 2 bases, and 4 bases stayed unmatched. This CDR3 region has 15 residues. In germline, CDR1 is SGDLS, CDR2 YYNGEE. Written as DNA, the CDR3 is TGTGCCAGCAGCGTAGGAGGGGGACAGCAAGAGACCCAGTACTTC. Protein product: CASSVGGGQQETQYF.

There are a few counts of this clone. The chain is built from TRBV7-2 and TRBJ2-2, with TRBD2 matching over 14 bases. V shed 5 bases, J shed 4 bases, and the junction held 9 bases outside the gene matches. The CDR3 has 18 residues. Germline CDR1 reads SGHTA; CDR2 reads FQGNSA. The CDR3 DNA follows: TGTGCCAGCAGCCCATTGTGGACTAGCGGGAGGTCCACCGGGGAGCTGTTTTTT. It codes for CASSPLWTSGRSTGELFF.

V and J are TRBV2 and TRBJ2-7; D is perhaps TRBD1 (5 bases). Trimming took 6 bases from V and 4 from J, leaving 19 bases between them. Germline CDR1 reads SNHLY; CDR2 reads FYNNEI. The CDR3 consists of 15 residues. The CDR3 DNA sequence: TGTGCCAGCAGCACCACAGGTGTCCCACCTTACGAGCAGTACTTC. Translation gives CASSTTGVPPYEQYF. Full variable domain (remainder filled in from reference TRBV2 and TRBJ2-7): EPEVTQTPSHQVTQMGQEVILRCVPISNHLYFYWYRQILGQKVEFLVSFYNNEISEKSEIFDDQFSVERPDGSNFTLKIRSTKLEDSAMYFCASSTTGVPPYEQYFGPGTRLTVT.

This clone was counted once. The V gene is TRBV7-3, the J gene TRBJ1-2; 11 positions agree with TRBD1. The germline V gene encodes CDR1 SGHTA and CDR2 FQGTGA. The CDR3 has 14 amino acids. V was pared by 5 bases and J by 8 bases, with 7 bases of the junction left unmatched. Written as DNA, the CDR3 is TGTGCCAGCAGCCCCAAGGGACAGGGGGACGGCTACACCTTC. It is translated as CASSPKGQGDGYTF.

The rearrangement joins TRBV19 to TRBJ1-1; D ambiguous. Trimming cost V 6 bases and J 5 bases, with 7 bases left between them. Looked up from germline, CDR1 is LNHDA and CDR2 is SQIVND (reference sequence). CDR3 length: 11 residues. The DNA of the CDR3 is TGTGCCAGTAGGCTAAAAACTGAAGCTTTCTTT. Amino acids: CASRLKTEAFF.

The rearrangement links TRBV15 to TRBJ2-7, with D possibly being TRBD1 (7 bases). The V gene's germline CDR1 is LNHNV and CDR2 YYDKDF (reference sequence). Trimming shortened V by 3 bases and J by 3 bases, and 18 bases separated the two germline ends. The CDR3 has 16 amino acids. The CDR3 DNA reads as TGTGCCACCAGCAGGGAGAGGAGGGGGCGGCACTACGAGCAGTACTTC. Its protein is CATSRERRGRHYEQYF.

The chain uses TRBV7-6 and TRBJ2-3; TRBD1 matches at 10 bases. CDR1 is SGHVS, CDR2 FNYEAQ, per germline. The CDR3 is 16 residues long. After removal of 5 bases from V and 0 bases from J, the junction contained 5 bases not matched to a gene. This CDR3 is CASSPRQGASTDTQYF. The CDR3 DNA is TGTGCCAGCAGCCCCAGACAGGGGGCTAGCACAGATACGCAGTATTTT.

The sample holds a few counts of this clone. The CDR3 protein is CASSRITGMDTEAFF. As DNA, the CDR3 is TGTGCCAGCAGCCGGATTACAGGGATGGACACTGAAGCTTTCTTT. J is TRBJ1-1 and V is TRBV14; D is possibly TRBD1 (6 bases). CDR3 size: 15 residues. The V and J ends lost 4 bases and 3 bases respectively, with 15 bases between them. The germline CDR1 and CDR2 sequences are SGHDN and FVKESK. The whole variable domain, filled in from reference TRBV14 and TRBJ1-1, reads EAGVTQFPSHSVIEKGQTVTLRCDPISGHDNLYWYRRVMGKEIKFLLHFVKESKQDESGMPNNRFLAERTGGTYSTLKVQPAELEDSGVYFCASSRITGMDTEAFFGQGTRLTVV.

A word on this clone: Distinct nucleotide sequences in the sample also encode this CDR3. This chain connects TRBV5-1 to TRBJ2-1; TRBD2 matches 9 bases. Germline V lookup: CDR1 SGHRS, CDR2 YFSETQ. The CDR3 is 15 amino acids. J lost 0 bases, V lost 2 bases, and 0 bases had no gene match. CDR3 loop: CASSFSGSSYNEQFF. In DNA form, the CDR3 reads TGCGCCAGCAGCTTTAGCGGGAGCTCCTACAATGAGCAGTTCTTC. Variable domain in full (rest from reference TRBV5-1 and TRBJ2-1): KAGVTQTPRYLIKTRGQQVTLSCSPISGHRSVSWYQQTPGQGLQFLFEYFSETQRNKGNFPGRFSGRQFSNSRSEMNVSTLELGDSALYLCASSFSGSSYNEQFFGPGTRLTVL.

The gene calls are TRBV7-9 and TRBJ2-7, with 9 bases that match TRBD1. Germline-derived CDR1 and CDR2 are SEHNR and FQNEAQ (reference sequence). The ends lost 4 bases at V and 6 bases at J; junction bases unmatched: 10. The CDR3 runs to 15 residues. The CDR3 loop is CASSSRGTGWFEQYF. CDR3 DNA: TGTGCCAGCAGCTCCCGCGGGACAGGGTGGTTCGAGCAGTACTTC.

The chain joins TRBV19 to TRBJ1-2, with D uncertain. CDR3 size: 15 residues. Germline V gene lookup returns CDR1 LNHDA and CDR2 SQIVND (reference sequence). Trimming pared 5 bases from V and 8 bases from J, leaving 21 bases between. This chain's CDR3 is CASSPSIPAYWGYTF. The CDR3 DNA is TGTGCCAGTAGTCCTAGTATACCCGCCTATTGGGGCTACACCTTC.

The chain has TRBV27 and TRBJ1-1, with TRBD1 matching 7 bases. Trimming took 0 bases from V and 10 from J; bases not matched to a gene: 14. The germline gives CDR1 MNHEY, CDR2 SMNVEV (reference sequence). The CDR3 length is 16 residues. CDR3 loop: CASSLSGSVVRGPAFF. In DNA form, the CDR3 reads TGTGCCAGCAGTTTATCAGGCTCGGTGGTGAGGGGGCCAGCTTTCTTT.

J is TRBJ2-5 and V is TRBV2; D gene unclear. The CDR3 has 13 residues. Germline CDR1 SNHLY, CDR2 FYNNEI. The ends were cut back, 6 bases at V and 2 bases at J, with 10 bases in the middle. In DNA, the CDR3 is TGTGCCAGCAGACAAACCGGGCAAGAGACCCAGTACTTC. As protein: CASRQTGQETQYF. Full variable domain (rest looked up from reference TRBV2 and TRBJ2-5): EPEVTQTPSHQVTQMGQEVILRCVPISNHLYFYWYRQILGQKVEFLVSFYNNEISEKSEIFDDQFSVERPDGSNFTLKIRSTKLEDSAMYFCASRQTGQETQYFGPGTRLLVL.

This chain connects TRBV19 to TRBJ2-7; 9 nucleotides align to TRBD2. The germline gives CDR1 LNHDA, CDR2 SQIVND (reference sequence). The V gene end was trimmed by 1 base and the J gene end by 12 bases; junction bases not matched to a gene: 10. The CDR3 is 14 amino acids. CDR3 loop: CASSIGQSSGVRYF. CDR3 nucleotide sequence: TGTGCCAGTAGTATAGGGCAGTCTAGCGGGGTGCGGTACTTC.

This clone has only a few counts. The genes are TRBV7-9 and TRBJ1-5; 10 nucleotides line up with TRBD1. Germline-derived CDR1 and CDR2 are SEHNR and FQNEAQ (reference sequence). The trim removed 4 bases at V and 5 bases at J, leaving 8 bases unmatched. There are 16 residues in the CDR3. CDR3 residues: CASSSTRGTGDQPQHF. In DNA, the CDR3 is TGTGCCAGCAGCTCAACCCGCGGGACAGGGGATCAGCCCCAGCATTTT.

The V gene is TRBV27, the J gene TRBJ2-7, with unresolved D. Trimming stripped 2 bases from V and 3 bases from J, with 23 bases between. The CDR3 runs to 18 residues. Germline V CDR1 and CDR2: MNHEY, SMNVEV (reference sequence). This CDR3 reads CASSLQPLLGISVYEQYF. As DNA, the CDR3 is TGTGCCAGCAGTTTACAACCCCTTCTAGGCATTTCAGTCTACGAGCAGTACTTC.

The chain recombines TRBV29-1 with TRBJ1-3; no reliable D call. CDR3 length: 11 residues. The germline V and J ends were trimmed by 6 bases and 4 bases, with 7 bases remaining between them. The germline V gene has CDR1 SQVTM and CDR2 ANQGSEA. The CDR3 region has the DNA TGCAGCGTAGAACGGGGAAACACCATATATTTT. It specifies CSVERGNTIYF. The full variable domain, completed using reference TRBV29-1 and TRBJ1-3, is SAVISQKPSRDICQRGTSLTIQCQVDSQVTMMFWYRQQPGQSLTLIATANQGSEATYESGFVIDKFPISRPNLTFSTLTVSNMSPEDSSIYLCSVERGNTIYFGEGSWLTVV.

The gene calls are TRBV21-1 and TRBJ2-7; the tabulated D call, TRBD1, remains unverified against the DNA. TRBV21-1 is assigned pseudogene status. This CDR3 region has 15 residues. The CDR3 reads CASSKRSGVSYEQYF. DNA for the CDR3: TGTGCCAGCAGCAAACGGTCAGGGGTATCCTACGAGCAGTACTTC.

The V and J genes are TRBV6-6 and TRBJ2-7; 14 nucleotides align to TRBD2. V was pared by 7 bases and J by 7 bases, with 12 bases of the junction left unmatched. The CDR3 has 16 amino acids. The germline V gene encodes CDR1 MNHNY and CDR2 SVGAGI (reference sequence). CDR3 nucleotide sequence: TGTGCCAGCACAAGTTTGGGACTAGCGGGAGAAGGTGAGCAGTACTTC. It specifies CASTSLGLAGEGEQYF.